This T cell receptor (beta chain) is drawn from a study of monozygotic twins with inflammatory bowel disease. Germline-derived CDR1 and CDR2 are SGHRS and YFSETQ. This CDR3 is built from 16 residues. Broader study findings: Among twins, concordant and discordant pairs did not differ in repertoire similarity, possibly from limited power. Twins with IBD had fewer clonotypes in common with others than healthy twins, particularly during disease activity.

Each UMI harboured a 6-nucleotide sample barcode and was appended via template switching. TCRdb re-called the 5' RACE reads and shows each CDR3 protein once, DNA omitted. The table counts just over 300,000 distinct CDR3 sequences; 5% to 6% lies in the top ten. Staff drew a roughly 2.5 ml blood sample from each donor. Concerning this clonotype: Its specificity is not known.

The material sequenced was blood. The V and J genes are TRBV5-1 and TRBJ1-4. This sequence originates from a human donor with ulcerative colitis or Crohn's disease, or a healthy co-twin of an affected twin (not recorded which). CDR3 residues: CASSFGQMGTNEKLFF.